This T cell receptor beta chain originates from a study of beta chain features in type 1 diabetes. Whole-study findings and limits: A moderate, significant TCRB CDR3 shortening appeared in type 1 diabetes across four CD4+ subsets. Shorter templates might be favored by PCR, and equally so in patients and in controls.

This clone came up a few times. Antigen: not known. The V gene lost 6 bases and the J gene lost 2 bases, with 8 bases spanning the gap. CDR3 length: 12 amino acids. Per germline, CDR1 SGHTA and CDR2 FQGNSA. All of the isolated RNA was reverse transcribed, so expressed TCRB transcripts were sequenced. The protocol was immunoSEQ multiplex PCR, while the TCRdb copy is restricted to in-frame clones and leaves out a portion. The sample contains approximately 160,000 clones, roughly 9.1% of which appear only once. The sample comprised central memory CD4+ T cells from blood. V and J are TRBV7-2 and TRBJ2-7, with a tentative D call TRBD1 (6 bases). This clonotype was obtained from a woman aged 18-29 years in good health. The DNA for the CDR3 is TGTGCCAGCAGAAGGGACACCTACGAGCAGTACTTC. Its protein product is CASRRDTYEQYF.